This T cell receptor (beta chain) was obtained from a study of cytomegalovirus exposure and HLA in healthy donors. Study-level findings and limits: There were some public TCRs occurring in many donors, but most TCR sequences were rare.

Losses at the gene ends were 3 bases for V and 0 bases for J; bases not matched to a gene: 8. This CDR3 is built from 17 residues. Germline V lookup: CDR1 MDHEN, CDR2 SYDVKM. Assay used: immunoSEQ multiplex PCR; TCRdb lists only in-frame clones, some missing. The profile shows under 130,000 clones, about 86% of them singletons. This clone was detected only once. No antigen is known for it. This rearrangement joins TRBV28 to TRBJ2-4, with 7 positions matching TRBD1. Material for sequencing was PBMCs. This clonotype was obtained from a woman younger than 30 in good health and CMV-seropositive. Written as DNA, the CDR3 is TGTGCCAGCAGTTTGTGGGACAGCATCCTAGCCAAAAACATTCAGTACTTC. Its translation is CASSLWDSILAKNIQYF.